The T cell receptor (beta chain) under discussion was sequenced for a study of cytomegalovirus exposure and HLA in healthy donors (dated by TCRdb to 2015 to 2018). General notes on the study: An earlier analysis of 587 of the donors reported approximately 260 Gb of sequence data and around 120 million unique TCR beta sequences obtained from roughly 170 million T cells. Donor age, sex, ethnicity and CMV serostatus were compiled together with the repertoire data. Five DR-DQ haplotypes were treated as single units for association and clustering because of strong linkage in the cohort. To predict cytomegalovirus infection status, the study brought together high-throughput TCR immunosequencing, statistical association of individual TCRs with disease status, and machine learning. A later genetic analysis used genome-wide SNP genotypes for about 60% of the 666 donors, treating that subset as a discovery cohort. The study aimed to test whether cataloging public T cell receptors could reveal signatures of past pathogen exposure. Every discovery cohort repertoire had been produced on one sequencing platform. Across about 370 genotyped donors of the cohort, an average of 235,054 unique TCR beta nucleotide sequences per donor were sequenced, and 15% to 20% of those sequences were non-productive. Of the roughly 410 genotyped donors, 70% to 90% were placed in the genetic ancestry cluster associated with self-reported Caucasian donors. Using immunosequencing, the study profiled T cell repertoires from around 670 subjects and related those repertoires to cytomegalovirus serostatus. An earlier analysis of 450 to 750 of the donors used high-throughput TCR beta sequencing to judge whether each TCR beta V gene segment behaved as functional or pseudogenic. In the later analysis, no new phenotypic data were used to find candidate immune exposures; instead, reliance was placed on TCR beta sequences and their occurrence across donors. In a later analysis, previously published TCR beta repertoires from roughly 710 donors were re-analyzed and high-resolution HLA genotyping was added so that TCR occurrence patterns could be studied. Both class I and class II loci were covered by HLA typing, at four-digit resolution. Typing coverage varied by locus: roughly 629-640 donors for A, B, C, DRB1 and DQB1; about 520 for DQA1; over 600 for DPA1; roughly 450 for DPB1. Besides the first cohort of roughly 660 subjects, a separate validation cohort made up of roughly 120 different subjects was used. About 280 gigabases of sequencing data and tens of millions of unique TCR sequences were included in an early release covering around 600 HLA-typed donors.

The cohort was made up of 500 to 800 healthy bone marrow donors. All cohort members were sampled while nominally healthy, although unrecorded immune exposures were likely present. The donor tested CMV seronegative, placing the donor among the 350 to 400 seronegative members of the cohort. Each donor provided a peripheral blood sample, and peripheral blood mononuclear cells were used for TCR beta sequencing. The Qiagen DNeasy Blood Extraction Kit was used to extract genomic DNA from the blood cell samples. Spanning cysteine to phenylalanine, the CDR3 consists of 16 amino acids. Only the CDR3 DNA is retained, 48 bases long and in frame from the first base. CDR1 and CDR2 are drawn from the germline V gene: SGHRS, YFSETQ. Trimming takes 0 bases off V and 5 bases off J; junction bases not matched to a gene: 8. The paper as a whole reports these results and caveats: In a later analysis, most CMV-associated TCR beta chains were found to appear HLA-restricted, with HLA associations seemingly driven largely by CMV exposure. Across donors, most TCR sequences were observed very rarely, whereas some public TCRs were present in many individuals. The authors suggested that the approach could potentially be extended to other disease states and immunological phenotypes. A further reported finding was that TCR beta sequences accurately predicted the HLA-A and HLA-B alleles for most subjects in the first cohort. In a later analysis, several top co-occurrence clusters were reported to appear linked to parvovirus B19, influenza, CMV and Epstein-Barr virus. The sequencing pipeline was judged likely to have produced a cluster of highly shared sequence variants as a technical artifact. The presence/absence analyses assumed that sequencing depth was roughly uniform across donors, and that assumption may not be true. A total of about 180 TCR beta chains were listed by the study as associated with cytomegalovirus. Strong co-occurrence of HLA alleles, especially DR and DQ, made assigning TCR associations to individual alleles difficult. Linkage disequilibrium might explain the correlated functional status among segregating V segments, but an unknown experimental factor could not be ruled out. Only TCR beta chains were sequenced in this cohort, and the absence of alpha or paired-chain data limited detectable features. According to a later analysis, TCR association rates differed among HLA loci, with DRB1 alleles showing the most associated TCRs and HLA-C alleles showing the fewest. HLA typing was unavailable for some donors at each locus, so association tests used only the typed subset. In vitro tests confirmed that a few of the cytomegalovirus-associated TCR beta chains recognize cytomegalovirus antigens. Because counts were too low, around 17 rarely observed V segments, including chromosome 9 orphons, were left out of the earlier analysis of approximately 580 of the donors. The only immune exposure information available for the cohort was CMV serostatus. Because the 87-base-pair reads could not distinguish some IMGT-functional V segments, including TRBV6-2 and TRBV6-3, those segments were excluded. In an earlier analysis of approximately 590 of the donors, most TCR beta V segments were observed in productive rearrangements about 87% or about 30% of the time, broadly matching IMGT annotations. Cytomegalovirus status was reported to be diagnosed by the classifier with high specificity and sensitivity in both the original and validation cohorts. In a later genetic analysis, fewer N-insertions in productive TCRs were reported among donors in an Asian-associated ancestry cluster than the roughly 700-donor mean. An association between a missense DCLRE1C variant and V-gene and J-gene trimming of TCR beta chains was found in a later genetic analysis and replicated in an independent cohort. Specific HLA alleles were associated with 15,000 to 20,000 TCR beta sequences at a false discovery rate of 0.05 in a later analysis. Compared with equally common non-associated chains, HLA-associated TCR beta chains in a later analysis were more clonally expanded and had lower generation probabilities.

As concerns this clone: Its antigen remains unidentified. No quality values exist for individual bases; no much larger clone is one base distant.

The library was produced with the immunoSEQ multiplex PCR assay. The multiplex PCR relied on a mix of 60 forward primers for TCR Vbeta segments and 13 reverse primers for TCR Jbeta segments. The CDR3 region of rearranged TCR beta genes was amplified from genomic DNA with a multiplex PCR assay. Amplified TCR beta libraries were sequenced as 87-base-pair reads on the Illumina HiSeq System. The original methods were these. Across the 640 or so repertoires, a later analysis counted roughly 84 million unique TCR beta chains, 9.5 million to 12 million of which were shared by at least two donors. A nearest-neighbor algorithm error-corrected the raw reads and collapsed the reads into unique sequences, merging closely related sequences to remove PCR and sequencing errors. V, D and J gene segments were assigned by aligning CDR3 sequences to IMGT reference sequences. Each retained sequence needed at least a six-nucleotide match to both a V gene segment and a J gene segment. A rearrangement counted as productive if the CDR3 had no stop codons and remained in frame with V and J, and every other rearrangement counted as non-productive. Following IMGT convention, CDR3 was defined as the stretch from the second conserved V-encoded cysteine to the conserved J-encoded phenylalanine. In an earlier analysis of around 540 of the donors, sequences lacking an unambiguous match to a single V gene segment were excluded. An earlier analysis of several hundred of the donors classified V segments as functional when productive rearrangements were above 56.7% and as segregating when the standard deviation between donors was above 5%. To diagnose cytomegalovirus status from the catalog of TCR beta chain sequences, a statistical classification framework was built. V and J gene assignment, in a later analysis, came from comparing TCR nucleotide sequences with IMGT/GENE-DB human TR gene sequences. A later analysis assigned CDR3 sequences and most-parsimonious VDJ recombination scenarios with the TCRdist pipeline. In a later analysis, every TCR beta chain was defined by the combination of its CDR3 amino acid sequence and its V-gene family, and reads without a unique V-gene family were dropped. As a way to deal with suspected cross-contamination and a sequencing artifact, a later analysis dropped over 550 nucleotide sequences that were highly shared and had low generation probability. In a later analysis, a clonal expansion index was calculated for each public chain from normalized within-repertoire ranks of inferred template counts. In a later analysis, generation probabilities were computed with a VDJ recombination model fitted to out-of-frame rearrangements, and the resulting probabilities were checked against IGoR. A later analysis scored TCR-TCR, TCR-HLA and TCR-CMV co-occurrence with hypergeometric tests, applying a repertoire-size bias correction to TCR pairs. In a later analysis, false discovery rates were estimated by permuting HLA or CMV assignments 20 times. A later analysis grouped co-occurring TCRs with DBSCAN, adding TCRdist sequence similarity when clustering within HLA-allele-positive subsets. For co-occurrence clustering, repertoires with fewer than 30,000 or more than 120,000 public chains were excluded, along with five repertoires with anomalous nucleotide sharing. The immuneACCESS repertoire file appears here via TCRdb, limited to in-frame rearrangements. These files lack a portion of the clones; in checked studies, under half of the deficit traces to unresolved V genes, and the cause of the others is not known. From that table come the V and J calls and clone size; the DNA was used to work out D and trimming. The sample table records some 110,000 clones; about four fifths of these occur just once. Clones ranked in the top ten supply approximately 3.8% of the sample.

Material for sequencing was PBMCs. The TCR originated in a man aged 35 to 55 in good health and CMV-seronegative. The rearranged segments are TRBV5-1 and TRBJ2-1; 7 junctional bases match TRBD2. The DNA is as follows: TGCGCCAGCAGCTTGGCTGTTGCGGGGGTAGACAATGAGCAGTTCTTC. The resulting protein is CASSLAVAGVDNEQFF.